This TCR beta chain was sequenced in a study of T cell responses to AZD1222 COVID-19 vaccine. Study-wide results and caveats: The peak T cell response came first, and repertoires were sampled only after it.

The protocol was immunoSEQ multiplex PCR, while the TCRdb copy is restricted to in-frame clones and leaves out a portion. The sample records about 100,000 clones, roughly 91% being singletons. Trimming took 5 bases from V and 0 from J, leaving 10 bases between them. Germline V lookup: CDR1 SQVTM, CDR2 ANQGSEA. The CDR3 length is 13 residues. Points on this clone: Its antigen remains unknown.

J is TRBJ1-1 and V is TRBV29-1; no clear D gene. This sample comprised peripheral blood, obtained on day 0 of AZD1222 vaccination. The clonotype comes from an adult in good health. This chain's CDR3 is CSVIWAMNTEAFF. As DNA, the CDR3 is TGCAGCGTTATTTGGGCCATGAACACTGAAGCTTTCTTT.